This TCR beta chain was identified during a study of cytomegalovirus exposure and HLA in healthy donors (dated by TCRdb to between 2016 and 2019). Study-wide context: An earlier analysis of approximately 590 of the donors reported 250 to 300 Gb of sequence data and 120 million or so unique TCR beta sequences from about 200 million T cells. An early release covering roughly 600 HLA-typed donors comprised 300 to 350 gigabases of sequencing data and tens of millions of unique TCR sequences. Among the roughly 400 genotyped donors, approximately 77% belonged to the genetic ancestry cluster associated with self-reported Caucasian donors. The study aimed to test whether signatures of past pathogen exposure could be identified by cataloging public T cell receptors. The study profiled the T cell repertoires of 500 to 800 subjects by immunosequencing and related them to cytomegalovirus serostatus. A separate validation cohort of roughly 120 different subjects was used in addition to the 666-subject first cohort. To predict cytomegalovirus infection status, the study combined high-throughput TCR immunosequencing, statistical association of individual TCRs with disease status, and machine learning. To study patterns of TCR occurrence, a later analysis re-analyzed previously published TCR beta repertoires from hundreds of donors and added high-resolution HLA genotyping. In the later analysis, no new phenotypic data were used to find candidate immune exposures; instead, reliance was placed on TCR beta sequences and their occurrence across donors. In an earlier analysis of 587 of the donors, high-throughput TCR beta sequencing was used to judge whether each TCR beta V gene segment behaved as functional or pseudogenic. Donor age, sex, ethnicity and CMV serostatus were collected together with the repertoire data. In a later genetic analysis, genome-wide SNP genotypes for about three fifths of the roughly 670 donors were used, and that subset was treated as a discovery cohort. All discovery cohort repertoires had been generated on a single sequencing platform. Both class I and class II loci were covered by HLA typing, at four-digit resolution. The number of typed donors differed by locus: roughly 620-640 for A, B, C, DRB1 and DQB1; 500 to 550 for DQA1; fewer than 610 for DPA1; and around 490 for DPB1. Several DR-DQ haplotypes were handled as single units for association and clustering because linkage in the cohort was strong. On average, around 200,000 unique TCR beta nucleotide sequences were sequenced per donor among roughly 430 genotyped donors of the cohort, with 15% to 20% of those sequences being non-productive. The paper as a whole reports these results and caveats: Three of the identified cytomegalovirus-associated TCR beta chains were confirmed in vitro to be specific for cytomegalovirus antigens. Roughly 17 rarely observed V segments, including chromosome 9 orphons, were excluded from the earlier analysis of just under 600 of the donors because counts were too low. An earlier analysis of around 540 of the donors showed that most TCR beta V segments appeared in productive rearrangements either about 90% or about 30% of the time, which broadly matched IMGT annotations. A cluster of highly shared sequence variants was judged likely to be a technical artifact of the sequencing pipeline. CMV serostatus was the only immune exposure information available for the cohort. Several of the top co-occurrence clusters appeared to be linked to parvovirus B19, influenza, CMV and Epstein-Barr virus, according to a later analysis. Compared with the approximately 720-donor mean, donors in an Asian-associated ancestry cluster had fewer N-insertions in productive TCRs, according to a later genetic analysis. In a later analysis, HLA-associated TCR beta chains showed more clonal expansion and lower generation probabilities than non-associated chains that were equally common. Correlated functional status among segregating V segments might reflect linkage disequilibrium, but an unknown experimental factor could not be ruled out. Sequencing depth was assumed to be roughly uniform across donors in the presence/absence analyses, though that assumption may not hold. Assigning TCR associations to individual alleles was difficult when HLA alleles, especially DR and DQ, strongly co-occurred. In the study, approximately 160 TCR beta chains were listed as associated with cytomegalovirus. This cohort had only TCR beta chains sequenced, and the lack of alpha or paired-chain data limited which features could be detected. Most CMV-associated TCR beta chains appeared to be HLA-restricted in a later analysis, and the HLA associations seemed to be driven largely by CMV exposure. Because some donors lacked HLA typing at each locus, the association tests relied only on the typed subset. An association between a missense DCLRE1C variant and V-gene and J-gene trimming of TCR beta chains was found in a later genetic analysis and replicated in an independent cohort. A further reported finding was that TCR beta sequences accurately predicted the HLA-A and HLA-B alleles for most subjects in the first cohort. The classifier was reported to diagnose cytomegalovirus status with high specificity and sensitivity in both the original cohort and the validation cohort. While some public TCRs were present in many individuals, most TCR sequences turned up only very rarely across donors. It was suggested by the authors that the approach could potentially be generalized to other disease states and immunological phenotypes. In a later analysis, the rate of TCR association differed among HLA loci, with DRB1 alleles having the most associated TCRs and HLA-C alleles having the fewest. In a later analysis, around 17,000 TCR beta sequences were associated with specific HLA alleles at a false discovery rate of 0.05. The 87-base-pair reads could not distinguish some IMGT-functional V segments, including TRBV6-2 and TRBV6-3, so those segments were excluded.

In total, fewer than 750 healthy bone marrow donors made up the cohort. Cohort members were all nominally healthy when sampled, although unrecorded immune exposures were likely present. The donor tested CMV seronegative, placing the donor among the 350 or so seronegative members of the cohort. Every donor gave a peripheral blood sample, and the peripheral blood mononuclear cells from that sample were used for TCR beta sequencing. Genomic DNA extraction from the blood cell samples was performed with the Qiagen DNeasy Blood Extraction Kit. Trimmed from V: 3 bases; trimmed from J: 12 bases; junction bases lacking a gene match: 4. The germline V gene (reference sequence) gives CDR1 as SEHNR and CDR2 as FQNEAQ. The CDR3 holds 11 amino acids from the cysteine to the phenylalanine. The CDR3 DNA has 33 bases and is translated from base 1. In regard to this clone: What antigen it recognizes has not been identified. Base qualities are not provided; no much larger clone lies one nucleotide away.

The receptor library was made with the immunoSEQ multiplex PCR assay. For the multiplex PCR, a mixture combining 60 forward primers for TCR Vbeta segments and 13 reverse primers for TCR Jbeta segments was used. The CDR3 region of rearranged TCR beta genes was amplified from genomic DNA with a multiplex PCR assay. Amplified TCR beta libraries were sequenced as 87-base-pair reads on the Illumina HiSeq System. The study's own analysis went as follows. Across the 700 or so repertoires, a later analysis counted 60 million to 90 million unique TCR beta chains, roughly 11 million of which were shared by at least two donors. Raw reads were error-corrected and collapsed into unique sequences by a nearest-neighbor algorithm in which closely related sequences were merged to remove PCR and sequencing errors. V, D and J gene segments were assigned by aligning CDR3 sequences to IMGT reference sequences. For a sequence to be retained, a match of at least six nucleotides was required to both a V gene segment and a J gene segment. Rearrangements were classified as productive when the CDR3 lacked stop codons and remained in frame with V and J, and all other rearrangements were classified as non-productive. Following IMGT convention, CDR3 was defined as the stretch from the second conserved V-encoded cysteine up to the conserved J-encoded phenylalanine. The earlier analysis of 500 to 650 of the donors excluded any sequence lacking an unambiguous match to a single V gene segment. In an earlier analysis of approximately 550 of the donors, V segments were called functional above 56.7% productive rearrangements and were called segregating when the between-donor standard deviation exceeded 5%. To diagnose cytomegalovirus status from the catalog of TCR beta chain sequences, a statistical classification framework was built. A later analysis assigned V and J genes by comparing TCR nucleotide sequences with IMGT/GENE-DB human TR gene sequences. A later analysis assigned CDR3 sequences and most-parsimonious VDJ recombination scenarios with the TCRdist pipeline. In a later analysis, each TCR beta chain was defined by its CDR3 amino acid sequence together with its V-gene family, and reads lacking a unique V-gene family were excluded. As a way to deal with suspected cross-contamination and a sequencing artifact, a later analysis dropped approximately 590 nucleotide sequences that were highly shared and had low generation probability. In a later analysis, a clonal expansion index for each public chain was calculated from normalized within-repertoire ranks of inferred template counts. Generation probabilities in a later analysis came from a VDJ recombination model fitted to out-of-frame rearrangements, and those results were checked against IGoR. In a later analysis, hypergeometric tests were used to score TCR-TCR, TCR-HLA and TCR-CMV co-occurrence, with a repertoire-size bias correction applied to TCR pairs. A later analysis estimated false discovery rates by permuting HLA or CMV assignments 20 times. A later analysis grouped co-occurring TCRs with DBSCAN, adding TCRdist sequence similarity when clustering within HLA-allele-positive subsets. Repertoires with fewer than 30,000 or more than 120,000 public chains were left out of co-occurrence clustering, as were a few repertoires with anomalous nucleotide sharing. Imported from immuneACCESS, the table was reduced by TCRdb to in-frame sequences with V and J called. These copies leave out some clones; in studies compared against another copy, an unresolved V gene accounts for under half, and the cause of the remainder is not known. Clonal size and the V and J genes are those of that table, whereas D and trimming came from the DNA. This sample has around 150,000 clones in its table, and 71% of those were observed once. The top ten constitute 2.8% of the sample.

Sequenced sample: PBMCs. Rearrangement joined TRBV7-9 to TRBJ2-7; the junction holds 8 bases that match TRBD1. This sequence was found in a woman younger than 45 in good health and CMV-seronegative. The bases are TGTGCCAGCAGCTTGGACAGGGACTTGTACTTC. This is translated as CASSLDRDLYF.